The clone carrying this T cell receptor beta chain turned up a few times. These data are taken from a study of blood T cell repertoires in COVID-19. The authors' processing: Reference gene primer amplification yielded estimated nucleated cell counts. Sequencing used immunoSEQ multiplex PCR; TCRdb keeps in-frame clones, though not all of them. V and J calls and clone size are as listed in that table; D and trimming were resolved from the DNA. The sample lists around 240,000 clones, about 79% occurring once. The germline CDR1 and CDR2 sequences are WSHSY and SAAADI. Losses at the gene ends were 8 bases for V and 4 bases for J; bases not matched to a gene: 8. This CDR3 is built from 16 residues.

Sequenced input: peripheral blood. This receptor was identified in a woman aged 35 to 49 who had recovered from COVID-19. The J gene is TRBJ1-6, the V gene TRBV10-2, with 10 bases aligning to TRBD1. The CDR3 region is CASSGQGSQYNSPLHF. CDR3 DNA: TGCGCCAGCTCGGGACAGGGGTCTCAGTATAATTCACCCCTCCACTTT.